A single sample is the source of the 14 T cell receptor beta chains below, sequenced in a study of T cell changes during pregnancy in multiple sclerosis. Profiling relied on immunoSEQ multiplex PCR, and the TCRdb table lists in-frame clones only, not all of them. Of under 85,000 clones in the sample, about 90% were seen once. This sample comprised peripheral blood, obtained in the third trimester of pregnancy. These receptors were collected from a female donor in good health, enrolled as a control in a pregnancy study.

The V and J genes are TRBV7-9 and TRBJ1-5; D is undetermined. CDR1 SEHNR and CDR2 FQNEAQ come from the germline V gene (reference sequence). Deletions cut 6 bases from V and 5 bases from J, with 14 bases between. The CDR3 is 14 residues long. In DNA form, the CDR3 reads TGTGCCAGCAGTCGCGGAGGCGGGTATCAGCCCCAGCATTTT. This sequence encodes CASSRGGGYQPQHF.

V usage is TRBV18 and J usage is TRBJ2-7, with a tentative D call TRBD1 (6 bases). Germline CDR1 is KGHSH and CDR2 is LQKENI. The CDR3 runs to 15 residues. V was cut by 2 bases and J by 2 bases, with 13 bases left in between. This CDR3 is CASSPGGGKTYEQYF. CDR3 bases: TGTGCCAGCTCACCAGGGGGCGGTAAGACCTACGAGCAGTACTTC.

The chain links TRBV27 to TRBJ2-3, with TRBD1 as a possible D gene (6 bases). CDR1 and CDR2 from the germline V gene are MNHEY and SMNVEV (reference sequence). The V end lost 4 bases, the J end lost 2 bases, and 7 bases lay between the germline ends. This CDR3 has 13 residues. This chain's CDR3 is CASSSGVTDTQYF. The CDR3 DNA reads TGTGCCAGCAGTTCAGGGGTCACAGATACGCAGTATTTT.

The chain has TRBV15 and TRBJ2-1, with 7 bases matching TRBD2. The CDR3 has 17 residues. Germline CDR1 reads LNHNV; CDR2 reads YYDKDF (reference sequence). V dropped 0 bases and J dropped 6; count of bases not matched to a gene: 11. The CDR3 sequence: CATSRDLGPGRGNEQFF. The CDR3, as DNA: TGTGCCACCAGCAGAGATCTTGGGCCGGGGAGGGGCAATGAGCAGTTCTTC.

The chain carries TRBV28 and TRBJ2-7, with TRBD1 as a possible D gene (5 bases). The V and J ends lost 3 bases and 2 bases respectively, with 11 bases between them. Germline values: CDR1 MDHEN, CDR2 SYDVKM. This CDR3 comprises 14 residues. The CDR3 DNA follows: TGTGCCAGCAGTTTTCGGCACAGGCCCTACGAGCAGTACTTC. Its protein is CASSFRHRPYEQYF.

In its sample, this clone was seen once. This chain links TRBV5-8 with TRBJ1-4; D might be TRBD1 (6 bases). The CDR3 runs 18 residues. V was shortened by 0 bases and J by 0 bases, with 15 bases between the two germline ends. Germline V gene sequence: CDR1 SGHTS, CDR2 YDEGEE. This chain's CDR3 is CASSLGGQSLATNEKLFF. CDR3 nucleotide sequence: TGTGCCAGCAGCTTGGGAGGACAGAGTCTTGCAACTAATGAAAAACTGTTTTTT.

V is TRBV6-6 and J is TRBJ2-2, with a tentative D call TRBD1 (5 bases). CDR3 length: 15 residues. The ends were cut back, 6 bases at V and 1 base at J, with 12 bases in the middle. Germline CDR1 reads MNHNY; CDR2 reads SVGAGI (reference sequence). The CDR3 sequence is CASRTDTWNTGELFF. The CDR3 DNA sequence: TGTGCCAGCAGGACGGACACCTGGAACACCGGGGAGCTGTTTTTT.

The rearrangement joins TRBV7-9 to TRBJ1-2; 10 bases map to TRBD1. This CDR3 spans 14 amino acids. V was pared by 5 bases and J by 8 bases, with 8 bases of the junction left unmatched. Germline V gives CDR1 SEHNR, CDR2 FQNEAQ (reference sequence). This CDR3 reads CASSPGDRGNGYTF. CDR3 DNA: TGTGCCAGCAGCCCTGGGGACAGGGGAAACGGCTACACCTTC.

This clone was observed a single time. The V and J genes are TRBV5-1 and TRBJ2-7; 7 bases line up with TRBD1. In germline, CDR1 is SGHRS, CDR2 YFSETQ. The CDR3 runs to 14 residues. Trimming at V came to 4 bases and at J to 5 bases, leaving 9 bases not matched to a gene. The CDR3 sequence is CASSAVRDSNEQYF. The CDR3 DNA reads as TGCGCCAGCAGCGCCGTCCGGGACAGCAACGAGCAGTACTTC.

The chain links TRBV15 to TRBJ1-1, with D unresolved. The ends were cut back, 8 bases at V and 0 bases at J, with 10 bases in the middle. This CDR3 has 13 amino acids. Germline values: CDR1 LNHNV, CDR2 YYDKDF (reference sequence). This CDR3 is CATAEGLNTEAFF. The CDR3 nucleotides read TGTGCCACCGCCGAGGGCCTGAACACTGAAGCTTTCTTT.

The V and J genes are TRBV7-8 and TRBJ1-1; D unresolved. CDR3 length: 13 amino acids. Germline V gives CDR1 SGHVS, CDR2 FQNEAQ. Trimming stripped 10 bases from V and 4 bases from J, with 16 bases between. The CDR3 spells CATGRAGGTEAFF. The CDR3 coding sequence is TGTGCCACCGGCCGAGCGGGTGGCACTGAAGCTTTCTTT.

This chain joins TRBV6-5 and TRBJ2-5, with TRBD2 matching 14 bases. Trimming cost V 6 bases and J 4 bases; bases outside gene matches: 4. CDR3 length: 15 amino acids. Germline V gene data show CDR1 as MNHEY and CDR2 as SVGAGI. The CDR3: CASSMTSGGAETQYF. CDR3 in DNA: TGTGCCAGCAGCATGACTAGCGGGGGGGCAGAGACCCAGTACTTC.

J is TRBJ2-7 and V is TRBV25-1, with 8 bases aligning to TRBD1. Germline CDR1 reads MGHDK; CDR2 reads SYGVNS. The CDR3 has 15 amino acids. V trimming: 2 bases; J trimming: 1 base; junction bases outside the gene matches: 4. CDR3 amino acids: CASSEPGQASYEQYF. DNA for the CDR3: TGTGCCAGCAGTGAACCGGGACAGGCTTCCTACGAGCAGTACTTC.

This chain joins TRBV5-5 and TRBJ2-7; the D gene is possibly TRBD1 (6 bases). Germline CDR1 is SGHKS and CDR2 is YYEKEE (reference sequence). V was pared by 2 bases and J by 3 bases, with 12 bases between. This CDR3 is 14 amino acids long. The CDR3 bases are TGTGCCAGCAGCTTTCGAGGACAGAGCTACGAGCAGTACTTC. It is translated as CASSFRGQSYEQYF.